This passage covers 25 T cell receptor beta chains from one sample sequenced in a study of T cell repertoires in cytomegalovirus infection. Antigens for these TCRs are unknown. A single record per CDR3 protein comes from TCRdb applying MiXCR to the reads. The sample lists around 500,000 distinct CDR3 sequences; under 55% were seen once. Sequencing was performed on cultured PBMCs, taken from culture after CMV antigen stimulation. The source of these receptors is a human donor in good health (CMV status not recorded). Some clones in this sample may be carry-over from other donors' samples.

CDR3 in DNA: TGTGCCAGCAGCTTACAGCCGGTGAACCAGCCCCAGCATTTT. Encoded protein: CASSLQPVNQPQHF. The chain recombines TRBV7-2 with TRBJ1-5, with D unclear. V was trimmed by 2 bases and J by 7 bases, leaving 12 bases between them. The CDR3 consists of 14 residues. The germline V gene encodes CDR1 SGHTA and CDR2 FQGNSA.

V gene TRBV5-4 combines with J gene TRBJ2-1; 8 bases agree with TRBD2. CDR3 size: 15 residues. Germline trimming cut 4 bases from V and 3 bases from J; bases unmatched to any gene: 6. The germline V gene encodes CDR1 SGHNT and CDR2 YYREEE (reference sequence). CDR3 coding DNA: TGTGCCAGCAGCCCCCTGGGGACTAGCTACAATGAGCAGTTCTTC. Its translation: CASSPLGTSYNEQFF.

The rearrangement links TRBV18 to TRBJ2-1; 11 bases match TRBD2. With V trimmed by 5 bases and J by 4 bases, 4 bases remained unmatched. CDR3 length: 15 amino acids. CDR1 and CDR2 from the germline V gene are KGHSH and LQKENI. As DNA, the CDR3 is TGTGCCAGCTCATGGGGGACTAGCGGATACAATGAGCAGTTCTTC. It yields the protein CASSWGTSGYNEQFF.

The chain uses TRBV14 and TRBJ2-7; 11 bases line up with TRBD1. The junction had 7 bases not matched to a gene; V was cut back by 4 bases and J by 2 bases. Germline CDR1 is SGHDN and CDR2 is FVKESK. This CDR3 contains 16 residues. CDR3 sequence: CASSLDRDRGAYEQYF. Here the CDR3 DNA reads TGTGCCAGCAGCCTAGACCGGGACAGGGGGGCCTACGAGCAGTACTTC.

J is TRBJ2-2 and V is TRBV6-5, with 8 bases that match TRBD1. Trimming removed 4 bases from V and 4 bases from J; junction bases left unmatched: 20. Germline CDR1 is MNHEY and CDR2 is SVGAGI. The CDR3 consists of 20 residues. The CDR3 spells CASSSRRGTGRFGGTGELFF. The CDR3 bases are TGTGCCAGCAGTTCGCGACGGGGGACAGGTCGATTTGGGGGCACCGGGGAGCTGTTTTTT.

The chain combines TRBV2 with TRBJ2-3, with D maybe TRBD2 (5 bases). Germline V lookup: CDR1 SNHLY, CDR2 FYNNEI. There are 13 residues in the CDR3. In nucleotides, the CDR3 is TGTGGTGGCAGCACGGGGTTCGGAGATACGCAGTATTTT. This codes for CGGSTGFGDTQYF.

This clonotype was detected a few times. CDR3 coding DNA: TGTGCCAGCAGTCAAAGGGGCCCTAACAGGGGGCTTAACGGGGAGCTGTTTTTT. Translation gives CASSQRGPNRGLNGELFF. V and J are TRBV6-5 and TRBJ2-2; 9 bases line up with TRBD1. This CDR3 contains 18 residues. The ends lost 5 bases at V and 7 bases at J; junction bases unmatched: 17. Germline CDR1 reads MNHEY; CDR2 reads SVGAGI.

The rearrangement links TRBV29-1 to TRBJ2-1, with no clear D. Trimming cost V 8 bases and J 0 bases, with 8 bases left between them. In germline, CDR1 is SQVTM, CDR2 ANQGSEA. The length of the CDR3 is 12 residues. CDR3 region: CSPKNSYNEQFF. CDR3 nucleotides: TGCAGCCCCAAGAACTCCTACAATGAGCAGTTCTTC.

The genes are TRBV19 and TRBJ1-4; D gene ambiguous. This CDR3 is 13 amino acids long. CDR1 and CDR2 from the germline V gene are LNHDA and SQIVND (reference sequence). Deletions cut 5 bases from V and 6 bases from J, with 10 bases between. The CDR3 reads CASSAPADEKLFF. The CDR3 region has the DNA TGTGCCAGTAGTGCCCCGGCGGATGAAAAACTGTTTTTT.

This chain links TRBV19 with TRBJ2-3; D ambiguous. The CDR3 is 16 amino acids. The germline CDR1 and CDR2 sequences are LNHDA and SQIVND (reference sequence). The V end was cut by 6 bases, the J end by 2 bases, with 18 bases between. CDR3 in DNA: TGTGCCAGTAGGCCACTTTGGCTCAGCGACACAGATACGCAGTATTTT. Translated: CASRPLWLSDTDTQYF.

The chain has TRBV5-1 and TRBJ2-2; the D gene is possibly TRBD1 (5 bases). The V end was cut by 0 bases, the J end by 5 bases, with 14 bases between. The CDR3 consists of 16 residues. Germline V CDR1 and CDR2: SGHRS, YFSETQ. This CDR3 is CASSLAGRVWTGELFF. In DNA form, the CDR3 reads TGCGCCAGCAGCTTGGCCGGCAGGGTTTGGACCGGGGAGCTGTTTTTT.

The CDR3 loop reads CASSPLRGGNQPQHF. The CDR3 coding sequence is TGTGCCAGCAGCCCACTTCGTGGGGGCAATCAGCCCCAGCATTTT. The rearrangement links TRBV6-5 to TRBJ1-5; D call uncertain. V was trimmed by 6 bases and J by 2 bases, leaving 14 bases between them. Germline values: CDR1 MNHEY, CDR2 SVGAGI. The CDR3 has 15 residues.

This clonotype showed up just a few times. CDR3 in amino acids: CASSPSQQGAESEAFF. CDR3 nucleotide sequence: TGTGCCAGCTCACCGAGCCAACAGGGGGCTGAGTCTGAAGCTTTCTTT. The rearrangement joins TRBV18 to TRBJ1-1, with TRBD1 identical over 9 bases. This CDR3 is built from 16 residues. Germline V gene lookup returns CDR1 KGHSH and CDR2 LQKENI. The V segment lost 3 bases and the J segment 6 bases; nucleotides outside the gene matches: 11.

This clonotype is a singleton in its sample. This chain uses TRBV27 with TRBJ1-1; the D is unclear. This CDR3 region has 10 residues. CDR1 MNHEY and CDR2 SMNVEV come from the germline V gene (reference sequence). Trimming cost V 11 bases and J 5 bases, with 9 bases left between them. The CDR3 here is CAVGGTEAFF. CDR3 in DNA: TGTGCCGTGGGAGGGACTGAAGCTTTCTTT.

V gene TRBV2 combines with J gene TRBJ1-3, with 7 bases fitting TRBD1. The V gene's germline CDR1 is SNHLY and CDR2 FYNNEI. The CDR3 is made up of 16 amino acids. Trimming at V came to 7 bases and at J to 5 bases, leaving 14 bases not matched to a gene. CDR3 sequence reads: CASKVSWSGGRNTIYF. As DNA, the CDR3 is TGTGCCAGCAAGGTTTCCTGGTCAGGGGGTCGAAACACCATATATTTT.

The chain's CDR3 is CASSGRRQLAIYF. The CDR3 DNA is TGTGCCAGCAGTGGCAGGAGGCAGTTGGCCATATATTTT. V usage is TRBV12-3 or TRBV12-4 and J usage is TRBJ1-3; D is uncertain. The germline V and J ends were trimmed by 5 bases and 11 bases, with 16 bases remaining between them. This CDR3 spans 13 amino acids.

A few counts support this clonotype. This sequence joins TRBV7-2 and TRBJ2-2, with D perhaps assigned TRBD1 or TRBD2 (5 bases each). Germline V CDR1 and CDR2: SGHTA, FQGNSA. The ends were cut back, 6 bases at V and 1 base at J, with 9 bases in the middle. This CDR3 is built from 14 residues. The CDR3 protein is CASRGRVNTGELFF. CDR3 in DNA: TGTGCCAGCAGGGGACGGGTGAACACCGGGGAGCTGTTTTTT.

The table lists this clonotype with many counts. The genes are TRBV7-6 and TRBJ2-7; D possibly uses TRBD1 or TRBD2 (6 bases each). The V gene lost 6 bases and the J gene lost 2 bases, with 23 bases spanning the gap. The CDR3 consists of 17 residues. Germline values: CDR1 SGHVS, CDR2 FNYEAQ. CDR3 residues: CASRPVLRGPEPYEQYF. CDR3 DNA: TGTGCCAGCAGACCAGTTCTCCGGGGGCCCGAACCCTACGAGCAGTACTTC.

This clonotype was found a few times. The V call is TRBV7-8, the J call TRBJ2-5; D may be TRBD1 (5 bases). The CDR3 covers 12 residues. The germline gives CDR1 SGHVS, CDR2 FQNEAQ. The V and J ends lost 4 bases and 3 bases respectively, with 6 bases between them. The CDR3: CASSSGKETQYF. The DNA for the CDR3 is TGTGCCAGCAGCTCAGGGAAAGAGACCCAGTACTTC. Full variable domain (remainder filled in from reference TRBV7-8 and TRBJ2-5): GAGVSQSPRYKVAKRGQDVALRCDPISGHVSLFWYQQALGQGPEFLTYFQNEAQLDKSGLPSDRFFAERPEGSVSTLKIQRTQQEDSAVYLCASSSGKETQYFGPGTRLLVL.

This clonotype was seen a few times. The chain carries TRBV19 and TRBJ2-1; possibly TRBD2 for D (6 bases). In germline, CDR1 is LNHDA, CDR2 SQIVND (reference sequence). The V gene lost 7 bases and the J gene lost 4 bases, with 14 bases spanning the gap. This CDR3 comprises 14 residues. The CDR3 loop reads CASISGDRYNEQFF. The DNA for the CDR3 is TGTGCCAGTATCTCGGGGGATCGATACAATGAGCAGTTCTTC.

V and J are TRBV6-2 or TRBV6-3 and TRBJ2-7; D ambiguous. The V end lost 4 bases, the J end lost 3 bases, and 10 bases lay between the germline ends. The CDR3 loop spans 13 amino acids. The germline CDR1 and CDR2 sequences are MNHEY and SVGEGT. The chain's CDR3 is CASSFRTVYEQYF. CDR3 bases: TGTGCCAGCAGTTTCCGGACCGTCTACGAGCAGTACTTC.

This clonotype was seen more than once but under ten times. The CDR3 here is CASSLDNNEQFF. In DNA form, the CDR3 reads TGTGCCAGCAGCTTGGATAACAATGAGCAGTTCTTC. The chain joins TRBV5-4 to TRBJ2-1; D gene uncertain. Germline V CDR1 and CDR2: SGHNT, YYREEE (reference sequence). V was shortened by 0 bases and J by 5 bases, with 3 bases between the two germline ends. The CDR3 has 12 amino acids.

This clonotype has more than one count but fewer than ten. The V and J genes are TRBV7-9 and TRBJ2-7; 8 bases are shared with TRBD1. The V and J ends lost 3 bases and 5 bases, in that order; junction bases with no gene match: 6. The CDR3 spans 14 residues. Germline V lookup: CDR1 SEHNR, CDR2 FQNEAQ (reference sequence). CDR3 nucleotide sequence: TGTGCCAGCAGCTTGTCGGACAGGGAACACGAGCAGTACTTC. It encodes CASSLSDREHEQYF.

The chain employs TRBV7-6 and TRBJ2-1; 12 positions match TRBD2. J lost 10 bases, V lost 8 bases, and 9 bases had no gene match. This CDR3 has 14 amino acids. CDR1 SGHVS and CDR2 FNYEAQ come from the germline V gene. CDR3 amino acids: CASAVTSGRGEQFF. For the CDR3, the DNA is TGTGCCAGCGCCGTGACTAGCGGGAGAGGAGAGCAGTTCTTC.

This clonotype came up a few times. The chain links TRBV12-5 to TRBJ2-1; D not resolved. Per the germline V gene, CDR1 is LGHNT and CDR2 is FRNRAP. V lost 0 bases to trimming and J lost 4 bases, with 10 bases between them. The CDR3 sequence is 15 residues long. This chain's CDR3 is CASGLVENGYNEQFF. Written as DNA, the CDR3 is TGTGCTAGTGGTTTGGTAGAAAACGGATACAATGAGCAGTTCTTC.